The T cell receptor (beta chain) described here comes from a study of tumor-infiltrating lymphocytes in primary liver carcinoma. As for the study in general: Productive TCRbeta reads per sample were roughly 3.5 to 8 million, not differing by tissue.

In the case of this clonotype: Antigen specificity is unknown. The CDR3 ends on some other residue instead of the conserved phenylalanine or tryptophan, so this is likely a read error. The limits of the CDR3 on the DNA are not certain, so only TCRdb's listed CDR3 is given.

Findings and limits, study-wide: It was tumor-adjacent and tumor-blood pairs that overlapped less than tumor region pairs did. Appearing in all five tumor regions was true of only about 7-25% of top clones.

The CDR3 contains 13 residues when both ends are counted. CDR1 is SQVTM and CDR2 is ANQGSEA in the germline V gene. The template, around 540 ng total RNA, yielded TCR beta cDNA made with a constant-region primer. Amplification in three nested multiplex PCR rounds with slightly modified ARM-PCR gave rise to TCR beta libraries. Forward primers for TRBV1-TRBV30 and a C-beta reverse primer served the first two PCR rounds, at about 10 cycles each. TCRdb called the multiplex PCR reads again in MiXCR, with one record for every CDR3 protein. The sample shows some 110,000 distinct CDR3 sequences, roughly 80% of them seen only once. Co-extraction of both nucleic acids (RNA and DNA) used about 18-31 mg of unsorted bulk tissue. Resection treated the patients' primary liver carcinoma.

The V and J genes are TRBV29-1 and TRBJ2-1; whether TRBD2, the table's D call, matches the DNA was not checked. The sequencing sample was made of liver tumor tissue from sampling region 3. Subset noted: tumor region T3, left-lateral pole. The clonotype was recovered from a man in his forties with primary liver carcinoma and hepatitis B virus infection. The CDR3 loop is CCETSGKLYEQLV.